This T cell receptor (beta chain) was retrieved from a study of T-cell reconstitution after alpha-beta-depleted transplantation in children. Unique molecular identifiers were incorporated when the TCRbeta library was constructed. TCRdb re-called the PCR reads with MiXCR, one entry per CDR3 protein. The data show about 32,000 distinct CDR3 sequences, around 7% seen once. Regarding the study as a whole: Expanded graft clones, several hundred of them, were reportedly the source of alpha-beta T cells about two months after transplant. Once a year had passed after transplant, T-cell counts and diversity came mostly from newly produced T cells. There were some patients whose high TCRbeta diversity at day 60 came from surviving recipient T cells and thymic progenitors.

In this sample, this clonotype turned up many times. The antigen remains unidentified. V gave up 4 bases and J gave up 4 bases; unmatched junction bases: 11. The CDR3 sequence is 16 residues long. Germline loops: CDR1 ENHRY, CDR2 SYGVKD. This rearrangement joins TRBV10-3 to TRBJ2-7, with 9 bases aligning to TRBD2. The TCR originated in a child less than two years old who had a stem cell transplant for acute myeloid leukemia, so the T cells may come from the graft donor. The starting material was peripheral blood, obtained 60 days after TCRalphabeta/CD19-depleted stem cell transplant. The CDR3 DNA follows: TGTGCCATCAGTGTTTTGCGGGAGGGCCATGGGTACGAGCAGTACTTC. Protein product: CAISVLREGHGYEQYF.